These 19 T cell receptor beta chains originate from one sample sequenced in a study of T cell responses to AZD1222 COVID-19 vaccine listed by TCRdb under 2021. Library preparation used the immunoSEQ multiplex PCR assay. TCRdb took over this immuneACCESS table, retaining in-frame rearrangements with V and J assigned. Such tables are incomplete; in checked studies, under half of the missing clones stem from an unresolved V gene, and the remainder is unexplained. This sample comprises 68,000 or so clones, around nine tenths of them detected only once. The ten largest clones add up to around 7.8% of the sample. According to the study, the label for this sample's time point signals: baseline before first vaccination. Here the sequenced sample was peripheral blood, taken on day 0 of AZD1222 vaccination. These receptors came from an adult in good health.

The chain employs TRBV12-3 or TRBV12-4 and TRBJ2-5; no clear D gene. Trimming took off 6 bases at V and 7 bases at J, with 15 bases between the two ends. The CDR3 length is 13 residues. Written as DNA, the CDR3 is TGTGCCAGCAGAAGAGTTATTGTCGGGACCCAGTACTTC. Encoded protein: CASRRVIVGTQYF.

The chain carries TRBV29-1 and TRBJ1-1; a weak D match, TRBD1 (5 bases). The CDR3 is made up of 14 amino acids. Germline CDR1 is SQVTM and CDR2 is ANQGSEA. The ends were cut back, 1 base at V and 3 bases at J, with 12 bases in the middle. CDR3 DNA: TGCAGCGTTGAAGGGGGGGGTTGGGACACTGAAGCTTTCTTT. Amino acid sequence: CSVEGGGWDTEAFF.

A few counts support this clone. This rearrangement joins TRBV6-6 to TRBJ2-1, with 9 bases aligning to TRBD1. This CDR3 comprises 13 residues. Per the germline V gene, CDR1 is MNHNY and CDR2 is SVGAGI (reference sequence). J gave up 8 bases and V 5 bases, and 4 bases lay outside the gene matches. CDR3 DNA: TGTGCCAGCAGTACAACAGGGGGCGATGAGCAGTTCTTC. Amino acid sequence: CASSTTGGDEQFF.

The chain uses TRBV30 and TRBJ1-1, with 7 bases identical to TRBD1. Germline assignment: CDR1 GTSNPN and CDR2 SVGIG (reference sequence). V shed 4 bases and J 4 bases; nucleotides not matched to a gene: 6. The CDR3 spans 13 residues. CDR3 coding DNA: TGTGCCTGGAATAGGGCAGGGGGCACTGAAGCTTTCTTT. The encoded protein is CAWNRAGGTEAFF.

This chain joins TRBV15 and TRBJ2-6; D is ambiguous. The CDR3 spans 15 residues. With 1 base removed from V and 3 bases from J, the gap between germline ends came to 7 bases. CDR1 and CDR2 (germline): LNHNV, YYDKDF (reference sequence). CDR3 DNA sequence: TGTGCCACCAGCAGAGGAAGCAGTGGGGCCAACGTCCTGACTTTC. It specifies CATSRGSSGANVLTF.

The chain uses TRBV5-1 and TRBJ2-3; weak D call: TRBD2 (7 bases). Trimming stripped 0 bases from V and 4 bases from J, with 9 bases between. The germline V gene has CDR1 SGHRS and CDR2 YFSETQ. The CDR3 contains 14 residues. The CDR3 DNA is TGCGCCAGCAGCTTGGCGGGGGGCTCAGATACGCAGTATTTT. Amino acids: CASSLAGGSDTQYF.

DNA for the CDR3: TGTGCCAGCAGTTTACTGGACACTGAAGCTTTCTTT. Its protein is CASSLLDTEAFF. The chain combines TRBV28 with TRBJ1-1; D ambiguous. This CDR3 contains 12 residues. Trimming removed 2 bases from V and 3 bases from J, with 4 bases in between. Germline CDR1 and CDR2: MDHEN and SYDVKM.

The chain recombines TRBV5-1 with TRBJ2-2; D remains unclear. The ends were cut back, 4 bases at V and 1 base at J, with 8 bases in the middle. This CDR3 has 14 residues. CDR1 SGHRS and CDR2 YFSETQ come from the germline V gene. CDR3 region: CASSPRLNTGELFF. CDR3 sequence (DNA): TGCGCCAGCAGCCCGAGACTGAACACCGGGGAGCTGTTTTTT.

This sequence joins TRBV11-2 and TRBJ2-1; 7 nucleotides align to TRBD1. Losses at the gene ends were 4 bases for V and 1 base for J; bases not matched to a gene: 4. CDR3 length: 15 residues. Looked up from germline, CDR1 is SGHAT and CDR2 is FQNNGV. CDR3 nucleotide sequence: TGTGCCAGCAGCTCCGGGACAGAATCCTACAATGAGCAGTTCTTC. It yields the protein CASSSGTESYNEQFF.

The V gene is TRBV15, the J gene TRBJ1-6; possible D gene TRBD1, 5 bases. The CDR3 sequence is 15 residues long. Germline V gene data show CDR1 as LNHNV and CDR2 as YYDKDF (reference sequence). Trimming cost V 0 bases and J 9 bases, with 12 bases left between them. CDR3 amino acids: CATSRDFGGGSPLHF. CDR3 DNA sequence: TGTGCCACCAGCAGAGATTTCGGGGGAGGTTCACCCCTCCACTTT. The whole variable domain, remainder taken from reference TRBV15 and TRBJ1-6, is DAMVIQNPRYQVTQFGKPVTLSCSQTLNHNVMYWYQQKSSQAPKLLFHYYDKDFNNEADTPDNFQSRRPNTSFCFLDIRSPGLGDTAMYLCATSRDFGGGSPLHFGNGTRLTVT.

The genes are TRBV5-1 and TRBJ2-1; 14 bases map to TRBD2. V lost 3 bases, J lost 6 bases, and 2 bases stayed unmatched. Germline-derived CDR1 and CDR2 are SGHRS and YFSETQ. This CDR3 spans 15 amino acids. CDR3 protein: CASSYGLAGGNEQFF. CDR3 nucleotides: TGCGCCAGCAGCTACGGACTAGCGGGGGGCAATGAGCAGTTCTTC.

CDR3 in amino acids: CASSGNENNEQFF. The CDR3 coding sequence is TGTGCCAGCAGCGGCAACGAAAACAATGAGCAGTTCTTC. V usage is TRBV6-4 and J usage is TRBJ2-1; the D is unclear. V was clipped by 6 bases and J by 5 bases, with 11 bases between them. Germline lookup yields CDR1 MRHNA and CDR2 SNTAGT. There are 13 residues in the CDR3.

The chain is built from TRBV7-7 and TRBJ2-2; 8 nucleotides match TRBD2. Trimming took 6 bases from V and 0 from J; bases not matched to a gene: 3. This CDR3 region has 15 residues. The germline V gene encodes CDR1 SSHAT and CDR2 FNYEAQ (reference sequence). CDR3 coding DNA: TGTGCCAGCAGACCGGGACTAGCGAACACCGGGGAGCTGTTTTTT. Protein: CASRPGLANTGELFF. The variable domain in full, with the rest retrieved from reference TRBV7-7 and TRBJ2-2, is GAGVSQSPRYKVTKRGQDVTLRCDPISSHATLYWYQQALGQGPEFLTYFNYEAQPDKSGLPSDRFSAERPEGSISTLTIQRTEQRDSAMYRCASRPGLANTGELFFGEGSRLTVL.

This clone was counted between two and nine times. This sequence joins TRBV6-4 and TRBJ2-1; the match to TRBD2 covers 14 bases. The CDR3 runs to 15 residues. The junction had 0 bases not matched to a gene; V was cut back by 4 bases and J by 4 bases. The V gene's germline CDR1 is MRHNA and CDR2 SNTAGT. CDR3 sequence (DNA): TGTGCCAGCAGTGGACTAGCGGGAGGGTACAATGAGCAGTTCTTC. Amino acids: CASSGLAGGYNEQFF.

The rearrangement links TRBV7-2 to TRBJ1-1, with D unresolved. This CDR3 has 13 amino acids. With 1 base removed from V and 3 bases from J, the gap between germline ends came to 6 bases. Per germline, CDR1 SGHTA and CDR2 FQGNSA. The CDR3 spells CASSLVLHTEAFF. The CDR3 DNA reads as TGTGCCAGCAGCTTAGTCCTGCACACTGAAGCTTTCTTT.

DNA for the CDR3: TGTGCCAGCAGTTTAAGTGGGGCCACTTACACTGAAGCTTTCTTT. It translates to CASSLSGATYTEAFF. The chain carries TRBV27 and TRBJ1-1, with D possibly matching TRBD1 (5 bases). V lost 2 bases and J lost 3, with 13 bases in between. This CDR3 has 15 amino acids. CDR1 is MNHEY, CDR2 SMNVEV, per germline (reference sequence).

The chain links TRBV6-2 or TRBV6-3 to TRBJ2-2; D is unresolved. The CDR3 spans 15 residues. Trimming removed 0 bases at V and 5 bases at J, with 10 bases between. Germline V gives CDR1 MNHEY, CDR2 SVGEGT. This CDR3 is CASSYSMGNTGELFF. CDR3 DNA: TGTGCCAGCAGTTACTCGATGGGGAATACCGGGGAGCTGTTTTTT.

CDR3: CASSDPGSGGYTF. The CDR3 DNA follows: TGTGCCAGCAGTGATCCGGGGTCCGGTGGCTACACCTTC. The chain recombines TRBV6-4 with TRBJ1-2; D remains unclear. V dropped 3 bases and J dropped 7 bases, with 12 bases sitting between them. This CDR3 has 13 amino acids. The germline gives CDR1 MRHNA, CDR2 SNTAGT.

The V and J genes are TRBV5-1 and TRBJ2-7; D may match TRBD1 or TRBD2 (7 bases each). V was pared by 4 bases and J by 3 bases, with 17 bases between. The CDR3 runs to 15 residues. Per germline, CDR1 SGHRS and CDR2 YFSETQ. CDR3 nucleotides: TGCGCCAGCAGCGTGGGGGGGACAGTGGGCTACGAGCAGTACTTC. Protein product: CASSVGGTVGYEQYF.